This T cell receptor beta chain was documented in a study of shared clonotypes between healthy human individuals. Findings of the study overall: An effect of sequencing depth on clonotype sharing among donors was expected.

TCRdb's copy holds only in-frame clones and misses some; the assay was immunoSEQ multiplex PCR. The sample has around 2.5 million clones, approximately 93% seen once. Trimming took off 6 bases at V and 1 base at J, with 14 bases between the two ends. The germline CDR1 and CDR2 sequences are MNHNS and SASEGT. This CDR3 spans 15 amino acids. Of note for this clone: What it binds is unknown.

V usage is TRBV6-1 and J usage is TRBJ2-3; maybe TRBD2 (6 bases). Sequencing input: naive CD4+ T cells from PBMCs. Stated subset: CD45RA+ positively selected. The sequence came from a man in his late teens or twenties in good health. Some clones in this sample may be carry-over from other donors' samples. CDR3 DNA sequence: TGTGCCAGCAGCGCAACTAGCCTCGGCACAGATACGCAGTATTTT. Translating it yields CASSATSLGTDTQYF.